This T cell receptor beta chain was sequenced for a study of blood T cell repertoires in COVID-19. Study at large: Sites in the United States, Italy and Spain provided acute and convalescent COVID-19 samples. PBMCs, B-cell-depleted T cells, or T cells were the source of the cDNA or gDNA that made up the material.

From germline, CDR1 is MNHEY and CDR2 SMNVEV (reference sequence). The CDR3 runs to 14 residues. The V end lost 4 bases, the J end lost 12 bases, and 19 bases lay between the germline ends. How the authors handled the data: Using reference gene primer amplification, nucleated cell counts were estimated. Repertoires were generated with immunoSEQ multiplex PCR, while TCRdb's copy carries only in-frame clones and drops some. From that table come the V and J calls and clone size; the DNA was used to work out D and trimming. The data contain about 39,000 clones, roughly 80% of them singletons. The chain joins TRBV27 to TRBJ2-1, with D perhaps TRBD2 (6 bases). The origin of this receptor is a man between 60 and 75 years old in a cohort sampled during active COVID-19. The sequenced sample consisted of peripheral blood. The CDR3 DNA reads TGTGCCAGCAGTTCGGACCCAGGAGGGAGTGGGCAGTTCTTC. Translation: CASSSDPGGSGQFF.